This TCR beta chain was obtained from a study of cytomegalovirus exposure and HLA in healthy donors. A word on this clone: Its antigen is still unknown.

Study-level points and caveats: An analysis that was carried out later associated 15,000 to 20,000 TCR beta sequences with HLA alleles at 0.05 false discovery rate. Presence/absence analysis assumed near-uniform sequencing depth across donors.

A multiplex PCR was run with 60 Vbeta primers and 13 Jbeta primers. Data came from immunoSEQ multiplex PCR; TCRdb stores just in-frame clones and leaves some out. The sample holds around 150,000 clones; over 8% are singletons and the top ten take 1.8%. The source is a male donor in good health and CMV-seronegative. Sample: PBMCs.

CDR3 protein: CASRDRIAKNIQYF. CDR3 DNA sequence: TGTGCCAGCCGGGACAGAATAGCCAAAAACATTCAGTACTTC. The V call is TRBV19, the J call TRBJ2-4; 7 bases agree with TRBD1. Losses at the gene ends were 9 bases for V and 0 bases for J; bases not matched to a gene: 5. The CDR3 contains 14 residues. CDR1 is LNHDA, CDR2 SQIVND, per germline (reference sequence).